Listed here are 32 T cell receptor beta chains from one sample, sequenced in a study of blood T cell repertoires in COVID-19. Produced via immunoSEQ multiplex PCR; TCRdb's table is partial and in-frame only. The sample comprises 85,000 to 95,000 clones, around 90% of which are singletons, and 4.5% to 6.5% rests with the top ten. The specimen sequenced was peripheral blood. These TCRs come from a man in his fifties or sixties with COVID-19, enrolled during active disease.

The V and J genes are TRBV28 and TRBJ1-5, with unresolved D. V lost 6 bases and J lost 3, with 9 bases in between. Germline V lookup: CDR1 MDHEN, CDR2 SYDVKM. The length of the CDR3 is 13 residues. This CDR3 is CASSSPPNQPQHF. DNA of the CDR3: TGTGCCAGCAGCTCCCCCCCCAATCAGCCCCAGCATTTT.

The chain joins TRBV7-9 to TRBJ1-5; D may be TRBD1 (6 bases). The CDR3 sequence is 15 residues long. The V and J ends lost 0 bases and 7 bases respectively, with 13 bases between them. Germline CDR1 reads SEHNR; CDR2 reads FQNEAQ (reference sequence). The CDR3 region is CASSLASGDGQPQHF. As DNA, the CDR3 is TGTGCCAGCAGCTTAGCGTCAGGGGATGGGCAGCCCCAGCATTTT.

This clone ranks as medium-sized (0.01 to 0.1%). The CDR3 sequence is CASRTSGNTGELFF. CDR3 nucleotide sequence: TGCGCCAGCAGGACTAGCGGGAACACCGGGGAGCTGTTTTTT. J is TRBJ2-2 and V is TRBV10-2, with 9 nucleotides matching TRBD2. The CDR3 runs to 14 residues. The germline V gene encodes CDR1 WSHSY and CDR2 SAAADI. Losses at the gene ends were 6 bases for V and 1 base for J; bases not matched to a gene: 0.

V is TRBV2 and J is TRBJ1-2; possible D gene TRBD1, 5 bases. The germline gives CDR1 SNHLY, CDR2 FYNNEI. Trimming removed 1 base at V and 4 bases at J, with 10 bases between. CDR3 length: 14 residues. The CDR3: CASSEGQGGYGYTF. CDR3 DNA: TGTGCCAGCAGTGAAGGGCAGGGTGGCTATGGCTACACCTTC.

The chain couples TRBV9 to TRBJ1-2; 10 nucleotides line up with TRBD1. V was pared by 3 bases and J by 8 bases, with 16 bases of the junction left unmatched. The CDR3 is 17 amino acids. Looked up from germline, CDR1 is SGDLS and CDR2 is YYNGEE. The CDR3, as DNA: TGTGCCAGCAGCGCCCTTCACTCCGGGACAGGGGTATACGGCTACACCTTC. This gives the protein CASSALHSGTGVYGYTF.

This rearrangement joins TRBV21-1 to TRBJ2-1; the DNA was not used to check the table's D call, TRBD2. TRBV21-1 is noted as a pseudogene. The CDR3 sequence is 16 residues long. The CDR3 DNA reads TGTGCCAGCAGCAGTCGACTAGCGGGAGTCTACAATGAGCAGTTCTTC. Its protein is CASSSRLAGVYNEQFF.

The rearrangement joins TRBV6-5 to TRBJ1-2; D may be TRBD1 (5 bases). The CDR3 has 12 amino acids. Per germline, CDR1 MNHEY and CDR2 SVGAGI. V lost 5 bases to trimming and J lost 6 bases, with 10 bases between them. The DNA for the CDR3 is TGTGCCAGCAGTATACGGGGGGATGGCTACACCTTC. Its translation is CASSIRGDGYTF.

The chain carries TRBV5-1 and TRBJ2-7; possible D gene TRBD1, 5 bases. The CDR3 is 13 residues long. The germline V and J ends were trimmed by 4 bases and 7 bases, with 15 bases remaining between them. The V gene's germline CDR1 is SGHRS and CDR2 YFSETQ. CDR3 in amino acids: CASSPTTGGEQYF. CDR3 in DNA: TGCGCCAGCAGCCCAACTACAGGTGGAGAGCAGTACTTC.

The CDR3 is CASSPGGLASEQFF. The CDR3 DNA follows: TGTGCCAGCAGCCCCGGGGGACTAGCGAGTGAGCAGTTCTTC. The V and J genes are TRBV7-9 and TRBJ2-1; 10 nucleotides agree with TRBD2. Germline CDR1 is SEHNR and CDR2 is FQNEAQ (reference sequence). The J segment lost 9 bases and the V segment lost 5 bases, leaving 7 bases of the junction unmatched. The CDR3 runs to 14 residues. Supplemented by reference TRBV7-9 and TRBJ2-1, the full variable domain reads DTGVSQNPRHKITKRGQNVTFRCDPISEHNRLYWYRQTLGQGPEFLTYFQNEAQLEKSRLLSDRFSAERPKGSFSTLEIQRTEQGDSAMYLCASSPGGLASEQFFGPGTRLTVL.

The chain couples TRBV27 to TRBJ1-5; D possibly corresponds to TRBD1 (5 bases). Per the germline V gene, CDR1 is MNHEY and CDR2 is SMNVEV (reference sequence). V lost 8 bases and J lost 3, with 11 bases in between. CDR3 length: 13 amino acids. Here the CDR3 reads CASLGVSNQPQHF. CDR3 DNA: TGTGCCAGCCTAGGGGTTTCCAATCAGCCCCAGCATTTT.

The J gene is TRBJ1-3, the V gene TRBV5-1; a possible D gene is TRBD1 (5 bases). This CDR3 has 15 amino acids. Germline V gene data show CDR1 as SGHRS and CDR2 as YFSETQ. V was cut by 5 bases and J by 0 bases, with 12 bases left in between. In DNA form, the CDR3 reads TGCGCCAGCAGAATCACAGGTACCTCTGGAAACACCATATATTTT. This gives the protein CASRITGTSGNTIYF.

J is TRBJ1-3 and V is TRBV2, with D possibly TRBD1 on 5 matching bases. CDR3 length: 14 residues. Between the trimmed V and J ends, which lost 6 bases and 0 bases, there was a span of 9 bases. CDR1 and CDR2 from the germline V gene are SNHLY and FYNNEI. The CDR3 region is CASRDTASGNTIYF. CDR3 DNA sequence: TGTGCCAGCAGGGACACAGCCTCTGGAAACACCATATATTTT.

The chain employs TRBV5-1 and TRBJ1-6, with 8 bases identical to TRBD1. CDR1 and CDR2 from the germline V gene are SGHRS and YFSETQ. The CDR3 runs to 14 residues. Germline trimming cut 3 bases from V and 16 bases from J; bases unmatched to any gene: 12. Written as DNA, the CDR3 is TGCGCCAGCAGCTGGACAGGGACCCCAACCCCTCTCCACTTT. The encoded protein is CASSWTGTPTPLHF.

The chain uses TRBV11-3 and TRBJ1-5, with TRBD1 as a possible D gene (6 bases). The CDR3 length is 13 residues. Trimming took 5 bases from V and 4 from J, leaving 9 bases between them. CDR1 and CDR2 (germline): SGHNT, YENEEA. The CDR3 here is CASSPDRNQPQHF. The CDR3 nucleotides read TGTGCCAGCAGCCCGGACAGAAATCAGCCCCAGCATTTT.

This chain joins TRBV18 and TRBJ1-1; D is undetermined. Germline V CDR1 and CDR2: KGHSH, LQKENI. V was clipped by 2 bases and J by 1 base, with 8 bases between them. The CDR3 spans 14 residues. CDR3 sequence: CASSPMQWNTEAFF. The DNA of the CDR3 is TGTGCCAGCTCACCAATGCAGTGGAACACTGAAGCTTTCTTT.

This chain joins TRBV4-1 and TRBJ2-1; no reliable D call. The CDR3 has 13 residues. CDR1 is MGHRA and CDR2 is YSYEKL in the germline V gene. V gave up 3 bases and J gave up 8 bases, with 11 bases separating them. The CDR3 nucleotides read TGCGCCAGCAGCCAGGAGTTAGCCCATGAGCAGTTCTTC. This sequence encodes CASSQELAHEQFF.

This clone was recorded once. The rearrangement links TRBV7-9 to TRBJ1-3; TRBD1 is a possible D gene (5 bases). Germline CDR1 SEHNR, CDR2 FQNEAQ (reference sequence). There are 17 residues in the CDR3. V was cut by 4 bases and J by 0 bases, with 16 bases left in between. The CDR3 DNA sequence: TGTGCCAGCAGCTCCTCACCGGACACTTTCTCTGGAAACACCATATATTTT. It translates to CASSSSPDTFSGNTIYF. The full variable domain, with the rest looked up from reference TRBV7-9 and TRBJ1-3, is DTGVSQNPRHKITKRGQNVTFRCDPISEHNRLYWYRQTLGQGPEFLTYFQNEAQLEKSRLLSDRFSAERPKGSFSTLEIQRTEQGDSAMYLCASSSSPDTFSGNTIYFGEGSWLTVV.

The table lists this clone with a few counts. This sequence joins TRBV18 and TRBJ1-1, with D unclear. Per germline, CDR1 KGHSH and CDR2 LQKENI. This CDR3 region has 12 residues. Trimming cost V 3 bases and J 11 bases, with 13 bases left between them. CDR3 sequence: CASSPRADLAFF. CDR3 nucleotide sequence: TGTGCCAGCTCACCGAGGGCTGATTTGGCTTTCTTT.

This chain uses TRBV19 with TRBJ1-2; unclear D gene. The germline V gene encodes CDR1 LNHDA and CDR2 SQIVND (reference sequence). This CDR3 is built from 14 residues. V was cut by 3 bases and J by 1 base, with 9 bases left in between. The CDR3 nucleotides read TGTGCCAGTAGTATCGGTGTGGTTAACTATGGCTACACCTTC. It is translated as CASSIGVVNYGYTF.

In this sample, this clone turned up once. The chain has TRBV29-1 and TRBJ2-1, with D possibly TRBD2 on 5 matching bases. This CDR3 has 14 amino acids. The V gene lost 1 base and the J gene lost 4 bases, with 11 bases spanning the gap. Germline V gene sequence: CDR1 SQVTM, CDR2 ANQGSEA. CDR3 protein: CSVEVSPGYNEQFF. The CDR3 DNA is TGCAGCGTTGAAGTTTCCCCGGGGTACAATGAGCAGTTCTTC.

The chain carries TRBV11-3 and TRBJ2-3, with 10 bases aligning to TRBD2. The junction had 7 bases not matched to a gene; V was cut back by 6 bases and J by 1 base. CDR1 and CDR2 (germline): SGHNT, YENEEA. The CDR3 spans 16 residues. For the CDR3, the DNA is TGTGCCAGCAGACCGACCGGGACTAGCGGCACAGATACGCAGTATTTT. This codes for CASRPTGTSGTDTQYF.

On this clone: Germline is not matched at one junction end, which may reflect a read error. The rearrangement links TRBV6-5 to TRBJ2-7; 8 bases map to TRBD2. This CDR3 comprises 13 residues. Germline V CDR1 and CDR2: MNHEY, SVGAGI. CDR3 DNA sequence: TGTGCCAGCAGGCTATCGGGAGGGCCGGGTGAGCACTTC. Amino acids: CASRLSGGPGEHF.

This chain connects TRBV3-1 (or the pseudogene TRBV3-2) to TRBJ2-7, with D possibly being TRBD1 (6 bases). The CDR3 spans 15 residues. Germline-derived CDR1 and CDR2 are LGHDT and YNNKEL (reference sequence). Trimming took 3 bases from V and 8 from J, leaving 20 bases between them. In DNA form, the CDR3 reads TGTGCCAGCAGCCAGGGCCAGGGGCGCTTCAGGAAGCAGTACTTC. It is translated as CASSQGQGRFRKQYF.

V is TRBV18 and J is TRBJ2-1, with 7 bases lining up with TRBD1. The germline V gene encodes CDR1 KGHSH and CDR2 LQKENI. The CDR3 is made up of 15 amino acids. With 3 bases clipped from V and 5 bases from J, the junction kept 7 bases outside the gene matches. CDR3 in DNA: TGTGCCAGCTCACCGTACGGGACAGCGGACAATGAGCAGTTCTTC. Its protein is CASSPYGTADNEQFF. The variable domain in full, with the rest retrieved from reference TRBV18 and TRBJ2-1, is NAGVMQNPRHLVRRRGQEARLRCSPMKGHSHVYWYRQLPEEGLKFMVYLQKENIIDESGMPKERFSAEFPKEGPSILRIQQVVRGDSAAYFCASSPYGTADNEQFFGPGTRLTVL.

The CDR3 DNA sequence: TGTGCCAGCAGCCTTGGACTAGCGGGAGCGTCCTACAATGAGCAGTTCTTC. This codes for CASSLGLAGASYNEQFF. The chain links TRBV3-1 (or the pseudogene TRBV3-2) to TRBJ2-1; 13 bases fit TRBD2. The CDR3 is 17 residues long. Germline CDR1 LGHDT, CDR2 YNNKEL (reference sequence). J gave up 1 base and V 4 bases, and 4 bases lay outside the gene matches.

The rearrangement joins TRBV24-1 to TRBJ2-2, with 8 bases that match TRBD1. Germline trimming cut 1 base from V and 4 bases from J; bases unmatched to any gene: 7. The CDR3 length is 17 residues. The germline gives CDR1 KGHDR, CDR2 SFDVKD. CDR3 nucleotides: TGTGCCACCAGTGATTTAGACAGGGGCCCGGGCACCGGGGAGCTGTTTTTT. Translated: CATSDLDRGPGTGELFF.

The V and J genes are TRBV13 and TRBJ1-1; 8 bases match TRBD1. This CDR3 comprises 17 residues. Trimming at V came to 2 bases and at J to 0 bases, leaving 8 bases not matched to a gene. Germline V gene data show CDR1 as PRHDT and CDR2 as FYEKMQ (reference sequence). The DNA of the CDR3 is TGTGCCAGCAGCTTACAGAGACAGGGGATGATGAACACTGAAGCTTTCTTT. This encodes CASSLQRQGMMNTEAFF.

DNA of the CDR3: TGTGCCAGTAGGACAGCCCCGCAGCCCCAGCATTTT. This encodes CASRTAPQPQHF. The V and J genes are TRBV19 and TRBJ1-5; a possible D gene is TRBD1 (5 bases). This CDR3 comprises 12 residues. V dropped 6 bases and J dropped 7 bases, with 10 bases sitting between them. Germline CDR1 is LNHDA and CDR2 is SQIVND (reference sequence).

The chain recombines TRBV19 with TRBJ1-5; 8 nucleotides line up with TRBD1. Germline CDR1 and CDR2: LNHDA and SQIVND (reference sequence). V dropped 7 bases and J dropped 4; count of bases not matched to a gene: 6. This CDR3 region has 14 residues. CDR3: CASNPDRENQPQHF. The DNA for the CDR3 is TGTGCCAGTAACCCGGACAGGGAAAATCAGCCCCAGCATTTT. Together with reference TRBV19 and TRBJ1-5, the CDR3 gives the full variable domain: DGGITQSPKYLFRKEGQNVTLSCEQNLNHDAMYWYRQDPGQGLRLIYYSQIVNDFQKGDIAEGYSVSREKKESFPLTVTSAQKNPTAFYLCASNPDRENQPQHFGDGTRLSIL.

The chain employs TRBV3-1 (or the pseudogene TRBV3-2) and TRBJ1-2, with 9 bases aligning to TRBD1. Germline-derived CDR1 and CDR2 are LGHDT and YNNKEL (reference sequence). V trimming: 5 bases; J trimming: 4 bases; junction bases outside the gene matches: 5. The CDR3 is 14 residues long. This CDR3 is CASSDRGVGYGYTF. CDR3 DNA sequence: TGTGCCAGCAGCGACAGGGGGGTTGGCTATGGCTACACCTTC.

This sequence joins TRBV11-2 and TRBJ2-7; 9 bases fit TRBD1. Looked up from germline, CDR1 is SGHAT and CDR2 is FQNNGV. There are 13 residues in the CDR3. V lost 5 bases to trimming and J lost 5 bases; unmatched junction nucleotides: 4. The CDR3 DNA is TGTGCCAGCAGCACCGACAGGGGGAACGAGCAGTACTTC. This sequence encodes CASSTDRGNEQYF.

The V and J genes are TRBV27 and TRBJ2-1, with 11 bases lining up with TRBD2. The length of the CDR3 is 17 residues. CDR1 MNHEY and CDR2 SMNVEV come from the germline V gene (reference sequence). V lost 4 bases to trimming and J lost 7 bases; unmatched junction nucleotides: 12. The DNA of the CDR3 is TGTGCCAGCAGTTCCGGGGTAGCGGGAGGGTGGGTGAATGAGCAGTTCTTC. Amino acids: CASSSGVAGGWVNEQFF.